What follows describes a single T cell receptor beta chain. Its antigen remains unknown. CDR3 size: 16 residues. The germline V gene encodes CDR1 WNHNN and CDR2 SYGVQD (reference sequence). The J segment lost 5 bases and the V segment lost 6 bases, leaving 7 bases of the junction unmatched. This sample is part of a study of OX40 agonist ivuxolimab in advanced cancers. Measured with immunoSEQ multiplex PCR; TCRdb has only the in-frame clones, and not every one. The table has about 67,000 clones, 80% to 90% seen once. General study results and limits: Averaging showed that CD8+ T cells had more expanded clones than CD4+ did. Clones of CD4+ and CD8+ blood T cells grew by week 6 at doses of 0.1 to 3.0 mg/kg. Which antigen the expanded peripheral T cells recognized is unknown.

Autoimmune disease history or systemic immunosuppression was exclusionary. The V gene is TRBV10-1, the J gene TRBJ2-5; TRBD2 matches 15 bases. The origin of this receptor is an adult with an advanced solid tumor such as melanoma, head and neck, liver or kidney cancer. This material consisted of CD4+ or CD8+ T cells sorted from blood, taken in a trial of the OX40 agonist ivuxolimab. CDR3 in amino acids: CASRSRTSGGAETQYF. The CDR3 bases are TGCGCCAGCAGGTCGAGGACTAGCGGGGGGGCTGAGACCCAGTACTTC.